Listed below are T cell receptor beta chains from one sample, sequenced in a study of shared clonotypes between healthy human individuals. Sequenced by immunoSEQ multiplex PCR; TCRdb stores in-frame clones only, minus some. This sample carries about 2 million clones, 95% of them seen once, and the ten largest clones take about 0.13%. Sequenced sample: naive CD4+ T cells sorted from blood. The origin of the receptors is a man in his late teens or twenties in good health. The CDR3 runs from the conserved cysteine through the conserved F or W. The order of the fields is V gene, CDR3 length, J gene, D gene, clone size, CDR3 protein, CDR3 DNA. A D gene is named only where the DNA matches it firmly. For some rows the clone size is stated as once, few or many, or as a class when expanded; others skip it.

TRBV2	14	TRBJ1-5	TRBD1	.	CASSETGGERPQHF	TGTGCCAGCAGTGAGACAGGGGGGGAAAGGCCCCAGCATTTT
TRBV7-2	14	TRBJ2-1	.	few	CASSLDPASNEQFF	TGTGCCAGCAGCTTAGATCCAGCGAGCAATGAGCAGTTCTTC
TRBV5-4	13	TRBJ2-3	.	.	CASSLESIDTQYF	TGTGCCAGCAGCTTGGAGAGTATAGATACGCAGTATTTT
TRBV28	19	TRBJ1-4	.	.	CASSPDPSSKAGDWEKLFF	TGTGCCAGCAGTCCAGACCCCAGCTCGAAAGCGGGTGACTGGGAAAAACTGTTTTTT
TRBV18	16	TRBJ1-2	.	.	CASSPPNNGHYYGYTF	TGTGCCAGCTCACCACCCAATAACGGACATTACTATGGCTACACCTTC
TRBV7-2	15	TRBJ2-7	.	.	CASSLALAMAYEQYF	TGTGCCAGCAGCTTAGCACTAGCTATGGCCTACGAGCAGTACTTC
TRBV7-2	16	TRBJ2-7	.	.	CASSRAAGASSYEQYF	TGTGCCAGCAGCCGGGCGGCGGGGGCGAGCTCCTACGAGCAGTACTTC
TRBV14	16	TRBJ2-1	TRBD2	.	CASSQAGLAGAHEQFF	TGTGCCAGCAGCCAAGCGGGACTAGCGGGAGCCCATGAGCAGTTCTTC
TRBV5-1	15	TRBJ2-7	TRBD2	.	CASSLAGGSPYEQYF	TGCGCCAGCAGCTTGGCGGGGGGTTCTCCCTACGAGCAGTACTTC
TRBV6-1	14	TRBJ1-4	.	.	CASSEWGIGEKLFF	TGTGCCAGCAGTGAATGGGGGATAGGGGAAAAACTGTTTTTT
TRBV9	17	TRBJ2-1	TRBD2	.	CASSEGLAGAANNEQFF	TGTGCCAGCAGCGAGGGACTAGCGGGAGCGGCTAACAATGAGCAGTTCTTC
TRBV28	11	TRBJ1-2	.	.	CASSSHYGYTF	TGTGCCAGCAGTTCCCACTATGGCTACACCTTC
TRBV5-6	16	TRBJ2-2	TRBD2	.	CASSPRGAGVVGELFF	TGTGCCAGCAGCCCTAGAGGGGCGGGAGTTGTCGGGGAGCTGTTTTTT
TRBV5-1	15	TRBJ1-4	.	.	CASSLGSIASEKLFF	TGCGCCAGCAGCTTGGGTTCAATTGCGTCTGAAAAACTGTTTTTT
TRBV2	15	TRBJ2-1	.	.	CASKNGGLSYNEQFF	TGTGCCAGCAAAAACGGGGGCCTTTCCTACAATGAGCAGTTCTTC
TRBV6-5	13	TRBJ2-7	.	.	CASSYVQGLEQYF	TGTGCCAGCAGTTACGTGCAGGGGCTCGAGCAGTACTTC
TRBV5-1	16	TRBJ2-3	TRBD2	.	CASSLGLAGSSDTQYF	TGCGCCAGCAGCTTGGGGCTAGCGGGTTCTTCAGATACGCAGTATTTT
TRBV7-8	15	TRBJ2-1	TRBD1	.	CASSMDRSSYNEQFF	TGTGCCAGCAGCATGGACAGGAGCTCCTACAATGAGCAGTTCTTC
TRBV7-9	13	TRBJ1-1	TRBD1	once	CASRAGQIDEAFF	TGTGCCAGCAGGGCGGGACAGATAGATGAAGCTTTCTTT
TRBV9	11	TRBJ1-1	.	.	CASSVGGEAFF	TGTGCCAGCAGCGTAGGCGGTGAAGCTTTCTTT
TRBV11-1	13	TRBJ2-5	.	.	CASGHGAQETQYF	TGTGCCAGCGGACATGGGGCTCAAGAGACCCAGTACTTC
TRBV25-1	16	TRBJ1-3	.	.	CASSPGTFSSGNTIYF	TGTGCCAGCAGTCCAGGGACCTTCTCCTCTGGAAACACCATATATTTT